This T cell receptor (beta chain) was obtained from a study of T cell changes during pregnancy in multiple sclerosis. Trimming left V 6 bases short and J 3 bases short, with 24 bases between. The CDR3 consists of 17 residues. CDR1 is SNHLY, CDR2 FYNNEI, per germline. Assay: immunoSEQ multiplex PCR; the TCRdb copy retains only in-frame clones and omits some. The sample holds approximately 100,000 clones, about 89% seen once. The chain employs TRBV2 and TRBJ2-7; TRBD2 is a possible D gene (5 bases). Source: peripheral blood, taken before pregnancy. This clonotype originated in a female donor with multiple sclerosis, enrolled in a pregnancy study. The CDR3 here is CASSGARTSRSVYEQYF. As DNA, the CDR3 is TGTGCCAGCAGCGGAGCTCGGACTTCCCGGAGCGTCTACGAGCAGTACTTC.